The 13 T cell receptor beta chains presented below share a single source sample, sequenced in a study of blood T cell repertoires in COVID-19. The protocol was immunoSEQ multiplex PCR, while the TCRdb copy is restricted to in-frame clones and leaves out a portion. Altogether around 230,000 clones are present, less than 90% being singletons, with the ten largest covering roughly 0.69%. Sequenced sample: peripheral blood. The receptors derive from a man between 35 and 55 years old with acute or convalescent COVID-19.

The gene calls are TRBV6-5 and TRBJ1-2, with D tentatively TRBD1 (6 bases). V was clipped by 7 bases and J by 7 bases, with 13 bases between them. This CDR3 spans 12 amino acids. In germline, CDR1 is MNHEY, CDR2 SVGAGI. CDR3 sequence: CASKTLGGGYTF. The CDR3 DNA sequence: TGTGCCAGCAAGACCCTAGGGGGTGGCTACACCTTC.

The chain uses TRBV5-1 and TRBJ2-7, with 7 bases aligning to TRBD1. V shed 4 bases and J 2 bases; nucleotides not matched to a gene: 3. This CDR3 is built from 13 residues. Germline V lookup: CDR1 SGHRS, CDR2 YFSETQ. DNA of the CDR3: TGCGCCAGCAGCGACAGGGAAGCCTACGAGCAGTACTTC. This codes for CASSDREAYEQYF.

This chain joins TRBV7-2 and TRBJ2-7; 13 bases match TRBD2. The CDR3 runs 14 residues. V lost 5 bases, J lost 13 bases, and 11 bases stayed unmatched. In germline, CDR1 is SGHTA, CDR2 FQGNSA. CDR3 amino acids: CASSPGTSGMTLYF. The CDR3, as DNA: TGTGCCAGCAGCCCCGGGACTAGCGGGATGACTTTATACTTC.

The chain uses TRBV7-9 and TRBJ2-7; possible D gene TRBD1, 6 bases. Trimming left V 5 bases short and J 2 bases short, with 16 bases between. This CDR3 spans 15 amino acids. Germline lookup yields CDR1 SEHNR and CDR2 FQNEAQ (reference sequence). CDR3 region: CASSHQTGTTYEQYF. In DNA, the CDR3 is TGTGCCAGCAGCCACCAGACAGGTACCACCTACGAGCAGTACTTC. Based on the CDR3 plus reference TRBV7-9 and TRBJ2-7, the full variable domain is DTGVSQNPRHKITKRGQNVTFRCDPISEHNRLYWYRQTLGQGPEFLTYFQNEAQLEKSRLLSDRFSAERPKGSFSTLEIQRTEQGDSAMYLCASSHQTGTTYEQYFGPGTRLTVT.

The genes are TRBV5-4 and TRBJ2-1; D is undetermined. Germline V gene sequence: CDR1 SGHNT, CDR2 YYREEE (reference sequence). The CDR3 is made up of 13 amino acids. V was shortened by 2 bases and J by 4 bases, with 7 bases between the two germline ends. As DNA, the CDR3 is TGTGCCAGCAGCTTATCCCTTTACAATGAGCAGTTCTTC. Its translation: CASSLSLYNEQFF.

The CDR3 DNA reads as TGTGCCAGTAGCAAGGTAACAGGGGGAGCTGGAAACACCATATATTTT. This translates into CASSKVTGGAGNTIYF. The J gene is TRBJ1-3, the V gene TRBV19, with 8 bases identical to TRBD1. The CDR3 is made up of 16 amino acids. The V gene's germline CDR1 is LNHDA and CDR2 SQIVND (reference sequence). Losses at the gene ends were 6 bases for V and 2 bases for J; bases not matched to a gene: 9.

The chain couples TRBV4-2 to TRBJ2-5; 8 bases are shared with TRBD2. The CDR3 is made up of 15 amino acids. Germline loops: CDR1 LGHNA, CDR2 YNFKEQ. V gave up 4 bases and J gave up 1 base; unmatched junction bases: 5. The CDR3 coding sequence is TGTGCCAGCAGCCTCCAGGCGGGGGGCCAAGAGACCCAGTACTTC. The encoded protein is CASSLQAGGQETQYF.

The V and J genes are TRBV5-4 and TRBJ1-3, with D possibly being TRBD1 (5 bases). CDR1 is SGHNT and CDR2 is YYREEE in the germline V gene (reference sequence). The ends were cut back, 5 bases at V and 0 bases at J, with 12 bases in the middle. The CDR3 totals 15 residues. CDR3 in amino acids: CASSSGGGSGNTIYF. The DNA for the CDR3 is TGTGCCAGCAGTTCTGGGGGGGGCTCTGGAAACACCATATATTTT.

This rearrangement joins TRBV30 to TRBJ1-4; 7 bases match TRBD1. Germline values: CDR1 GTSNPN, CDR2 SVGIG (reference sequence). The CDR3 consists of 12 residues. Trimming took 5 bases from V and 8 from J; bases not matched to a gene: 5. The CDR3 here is CAWGDRDEKLFF. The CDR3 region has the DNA TGTGCCTGGGGTGACAGGGACGAAAAACTGTTTTTT.

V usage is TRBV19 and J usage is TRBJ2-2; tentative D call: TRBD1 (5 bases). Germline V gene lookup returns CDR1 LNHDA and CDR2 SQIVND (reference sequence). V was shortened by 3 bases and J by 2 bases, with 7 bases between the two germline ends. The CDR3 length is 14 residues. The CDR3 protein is CASSIRGNTGELFF. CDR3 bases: TGTGCCAGTAGTATTAGGGGTAACACCGGGGAGCTGTTTTTT.

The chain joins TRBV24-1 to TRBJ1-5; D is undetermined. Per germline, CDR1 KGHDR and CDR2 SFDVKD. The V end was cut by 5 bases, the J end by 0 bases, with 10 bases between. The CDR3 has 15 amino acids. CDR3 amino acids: CATSGTANSNQPQHF. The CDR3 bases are TGTGCCACCAGTGGAACCGCGAATAGCAATCAGCCCCAGCATTTT.

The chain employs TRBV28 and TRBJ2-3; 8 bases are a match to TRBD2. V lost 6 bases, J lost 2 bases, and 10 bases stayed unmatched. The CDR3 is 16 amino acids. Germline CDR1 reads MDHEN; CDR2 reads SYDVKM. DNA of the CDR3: TGTGCCAGCAGCCTCGGGGGGGTGGTATTCACAGATACGCAGTATTTT. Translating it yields CASSLGGVVFTDTQYF.

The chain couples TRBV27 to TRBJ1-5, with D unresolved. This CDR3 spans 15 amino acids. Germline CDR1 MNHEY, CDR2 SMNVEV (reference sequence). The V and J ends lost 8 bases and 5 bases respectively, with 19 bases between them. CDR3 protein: CASSPGAGRHQPQHF. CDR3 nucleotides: TGTGCCAGCTCCCCGGGCGCGGGTAGGCATCAGCCCCAGCATTTT.